One and the same sample provided the 9 T cell receptor beta chains below, sequenced in a study of blood T cell repertoires in COVID-19. Repertoires were generated with immunoSEQ multiplex PCR, while TCRdb's copy carries only in-frame clones and drops some. The data show 130,000 to 150,000 clones, roughly 80% seen once. Sequenced sample: peripheral blood. The source of these receptors is a woman aged 80 or older with acute or convalescent COVID-19.

This chain uses TRBV4-1 with TRBJ2-2; 14 bases are shared with TRBD2. Per germline, CDR1 MGHRA and CDR2 YSYEKL. This CDR3 is built from 18 residues. V lost 3 bases, J lost 0 bases, and 3 bases stayed unmatched. CDR3 residues: CASSHLTSGGANTGELFF. As DNA, the CDR3 is TGCGCCAGCAGCCACCTGACTAGCGGGGGGGCGAACACCGGGGAGCTGTTTTTT.

The chain combines TRBV5-1 with TRBJ2-6; the D is unclear. Germline CDR1 SGHRS, CDR2 YFSETQ. V was cut by 2 bases and J by 0 bases, with 6 bases left in between. The CDR3 has 15 residues. The DNA of the CDR3 is TGCGCCAGCAGCTTACAGCTCTCTGGGGCCAACGTCCTGACTTTC. Protein sequence: CASSLQLSGANVLTF. Drawing the rest from reference TRBV5-1 and TRBJ2-6, the complete variable domain is KAGVTQTPRYLIKTRGQQVTLSCSPISGHRSVSWYQQTPGQGLQFLFEYFSETQRNKGNFPGRFSGRQFSNSRSEMNVSTLELGDSALYLCASSLQLSGANVLTFGAGSRLTVL.

The V and J genes are TRBV19 and TRBJ1-5; 10 nucleotides agree with TRBD1. Trimming at V came to 6 bases and at J to 2 bases, leaving 4 bases not matched to a gene. The V gene's germline CDR1 is LNHDA and CDR2 SQIVND (reference sequence). The CDR3 runs 15 residues. CDR3 nucleotides: TGTGCCAGTAGCCCGGGACAGGGGCGCAATCAGCCCCAGCATTTT. Translated, it gives CASSPGQGRNQPQHF.

The V call is TRBV6-5, the J call TRBJ1-1; TRBD1 matches 10 bases. This CDR3 has 16 residues. Unmatched junction bases numbered 10, after V lost 5 bases and J lost 4 bases. The germline gives CDR1 MNHEY, CDR2 SVGAGI. The CDR3 DNA reads as TGTGCCAGCAGTAACTGGGATTGGACAGGGGGCACTGAAGCTTTCTTT. Its protein is CASSNWDWTGGTEAFF.

This clone came up once. The V call is TRBV19, the J call TRBJ2-5; 9 positions match TRBD1. The ends lost 7 bases at V and 5 bases at J; junction bases unmatched: 8. Germline V gene data show CDR1 as LNHDA and CDR2 as SQIVND (reference sequence). CDR3 length: 14 residues. This CDR3 reads CASKPDRGWETQYF. As DNA, the CDR3 is TGTGCCAGTAAACCGGACAGGGGCTGGGAGACCCAGTACTTC.

The chain employs TRBV10-3 and TRBJ1-2; 7 bases are a match to TRBD1. Germline CDR1 ENHRY, CDR2 SYGVKD. The CDR3 covers 12 residues. V was pared by 10 bases and J by 2 bases, with 4 bases of the junction left unmatched. The CDR3 DNA is TGTGCCAGCCAGACAGGGAACTATGGCTACACCTTC. Translation gives CASQTGNYGYTF.

V and J are TRBV5-1 and TRBJ2-2, with 11 bases lining up with TRBD1. The junction had 9 bases not matched to a gene; V was cut back by 4 bases and J by 1 base. Germline V lookup: CDR1 SGHRS, CDR2 YFSETQ. The CDR3 runs to 18 residues. In DNA form, the CDR3 reads TGCGCCAGCAGCCCGCGCGCCGGGACAGGGGGGAACACCGGGGAGCTGTTTTTT. Encoded protein: CASSPRAGTGGNTGELFF. The full variable domain, with the rest looked up from reference TRBV5-1 and TRBJ2-2, is KAGVTQTPRYLIKTRGQQVTLSCSPISGHRSVSWYQQTPGQGLQFLFEYFSETQRNKGNFPGRFSGRQFSNSRSEMNVSTLELGDSALYLCASSPRAGTGGNTGELFFGEGSRLTVL.

The genes are TRBV7-2 and TRBJ2-7; D gene ambiguous. Deletions cut 5 bases from V and 0 bases from J, with 11 bases between. Germline assignment: CDR1 SGHTA and CDR2 FQGNSA. The CDR3 extends over 14 amino acids. DNA for the CDR3: TGTGCCAGCAGCCGCACCGTACTCTCCTACGAGCAGTACTTC. Protein sequence: CASSRTVLSYEQYF. The full variable domain, rest sourced from reference TRBV7-2 and TRBJ2-7, is GAGVSQSPSNKVTEKGKDVELRCDPISGHTALYWYRQSLGQGLEFLIYFQGNSAPDKSGLPSDRFSAERTGGSVSTLTIQRTQQEDSAVYLCASSRTVLSYEQYFGPGTRLTVT.

The chain has TRBV7-2 and TRBJ2-7, with D tentatively TRBD2 (7 bases). Germline values: CDR1 SGHTA, CDR2 FQGNSA. V shed 1 base and J shed 2 bases, with 12 bases lying between them. This CDR3 is 15 amino acids long. The CDR3 region is CASSLGGGVTYEQYF. The CDR3 DNA follows: TGTGCCAGCAGCTTAGGCGGGGGCGTCACCTACGAGCAGTACTTC.